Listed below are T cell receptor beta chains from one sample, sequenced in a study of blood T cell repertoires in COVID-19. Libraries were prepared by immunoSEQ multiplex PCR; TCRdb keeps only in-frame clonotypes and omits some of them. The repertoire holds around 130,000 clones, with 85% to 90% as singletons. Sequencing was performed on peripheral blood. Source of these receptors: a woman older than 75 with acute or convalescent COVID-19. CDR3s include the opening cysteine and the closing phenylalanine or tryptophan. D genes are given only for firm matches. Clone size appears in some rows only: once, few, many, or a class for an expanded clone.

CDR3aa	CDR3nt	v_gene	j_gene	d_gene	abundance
CASSVALTDTQYF	TGTGCCAGCAGCGTAGCTTTAACAGATACGCAGTATTTT	TRBV9	TRBJ2-3	.	once
CASSFLQGNTEAFF	TGTGCCAGCAGCTTCTTACAGGGGAACACTGAAGCTTTCTTT	TRBV7-2	TRBJ1-1	.	.
CASTPNAGGNEQYF	TGCGCCAGCACCCCGAATGCGGGTGGCAACGAGCAGTACTTC	TRBV5-1	TRBJ2-7	.	.
CASSLRQGPNTEAFF	TGCGCCAGCAGCCTTCGACAGGGCCCGAACACTGAAGCTTTCTTT	TRBV5-1	TRBJ1-1	TRBD1	.
CASSLNQGALTGELFF	TGTGCCAGCAGCTTAAATCAGGGGGCTCTCACCGGGGAGCTGTTTTTT	TRBV7-3	TRBJ2-2	TRBD1	.
CASSPTGTGNQPQHF	TGTGCCAGCTCACCAACCGGGACAGGGAATCAGCCCCAGCATTTT	TRBV18	TRBJ1-5	TRBD1	.
CASSIRGGRADTQYF	TGTGCCAGTAGTATACGCGGGGGGCGAGCAGATACGCAGTATTTT	TRBV19	TRBJ2-3	TRBD2	once
CASSPTGDEQYF	TGTGCCAGCTCACCAACGGGGGACGAGCAGTACTTC	TRBV18	TRBJ2-7	.	few
CASSLMPTGVGGYTF	TGTGCCAGCAGTTTAATGCCTACAGGGGTAGGTGGCTACACCTTC	TRBV27	TRBJ1-2	TRBD1	.
CASTLTGSYGYTF	TGTGCCAGCACATTAACAGGTTCCTATGGCTACACCTTC	TRBV6-5	TRBJ1-2	.	.
CASSLKPNTEAFF	TGTGCCAGCAGCTTGAAGCCGAACACTGAAGCTTTCTTT	TRBV5-6	TRBJ1-1	.	.
CASSDTGATEAFF	TGTGCCAGTAGTGACACAGGGGCCACTGAAGCTTTCTTT	TRBV19	TRBJ1-1	TRBD1	.
CASSKPGLEIIQYF	TGTGCCAGCAGCAAACCGGGACTAGAAATTATCCAGTACTTC	TRBV7-9	TRBJ2-5	TRBD2	.
CASSAEPGGGHEQYF	TGTGCCAGCAGCGCCGAGCCCGGAGGGGGCCACGAGCAGTACTTC	TRBV7-2	TRBJ2-7	.	.
CASTPLQRSPLHF	TGTGCCAGCACCCCACTGCAGCGCTCACCCCTCCACTTT	TRBV6-4	TRBJ1-6	.	.
CASSLGQSYNSPLHF	TGTGCCAGCAGCCTGGGACAGAGCTATAATTCACCCCTCCACTTT	TRBV7-8	TRBJ1-6	TRBD1	.
CASSGEGPQISPLHF	TGTGCCAGCAGTGGGGAGGGACCCCAAATTTCACCCCTCCACTTT	TRBV25-1	TRBJ1-6	.	.
CASSPTTGTGGNEQYF	TGCGCCAGCAGCCCAACCACCGGGACAGGGGGCAACGAGCAGTACTTC	TRBV5-1	TRBJ2-7	TRBD1	.
CSVEDHEVSNSPLHF	TGCAGCGTTGAAGATCACGAGGTTTCGAATTCACCCCTCCACTTT	TRBV29-1	TRBJ1-6	.	.
CASSLRLAGAGGQETQYF	TGTGCCAGCAGCTTAAGACTAGCGGGGGCCGGTGGCCAAGAGACCCAGTACTTC	TRBV7-2	TRBJ2-5	TRBD2	.